This T cell receptor beta chain was profiled in a study of shared clonotypes between healthy human individuals. Study-wide background: A couple of female and a few male donors aged 18 to 49 were enrolled. Overall study results and limits: Unshared clonotypes carried lower generation probabilities than those common to all four donors.

The study drew all its donors from Caucasian adults living in Nashville, Tennessee. The test was conducted at deep level. Generated by immunoSEQ multiplex PCR, the TCRdb table keeps only in-frame clones and is missing some. The sample records millions of clones, over 85% being singletons. V dropped 0 bases and J dropped 2 bases, with 7 bases sitting between them. CDR3 length equals 14 residues. Germline-derived CDR1 and CDR2 are KGHSH and LQKENI. This clone was detected once. The antigen remains undetermined. This chain connects TRBV18 to TRBJ1-1; D not certain. Sequenced material: naive CD4+ T cells from PBMCs. Subset given: CD45RA+ positively selected. This TCR was sampled from a man younger than 30 in good health. Some clones in this sample may be carry-over from other donors' samples. The CDR3 sequence: CASSPPSDNTEAFF. CDR3 in DNA: TGTGCCAGCTCACCACCCAGTGACAACACTGAAGCTTTCTTT.